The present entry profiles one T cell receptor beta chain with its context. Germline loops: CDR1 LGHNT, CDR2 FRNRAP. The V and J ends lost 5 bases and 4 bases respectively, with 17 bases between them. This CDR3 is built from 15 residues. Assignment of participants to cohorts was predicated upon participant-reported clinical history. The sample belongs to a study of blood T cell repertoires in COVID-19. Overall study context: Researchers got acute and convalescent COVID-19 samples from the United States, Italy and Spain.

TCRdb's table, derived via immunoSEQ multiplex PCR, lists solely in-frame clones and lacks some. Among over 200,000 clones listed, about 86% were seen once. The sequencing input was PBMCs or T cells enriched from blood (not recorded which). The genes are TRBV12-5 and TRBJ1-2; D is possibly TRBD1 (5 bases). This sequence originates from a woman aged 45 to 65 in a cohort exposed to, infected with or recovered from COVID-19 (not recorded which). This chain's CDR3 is CASGTSRGVVYGYTF. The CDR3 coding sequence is TGTGCTAGTGGTACCTCCCGGGGGGTAGTCTATGGCTACACCTTC.